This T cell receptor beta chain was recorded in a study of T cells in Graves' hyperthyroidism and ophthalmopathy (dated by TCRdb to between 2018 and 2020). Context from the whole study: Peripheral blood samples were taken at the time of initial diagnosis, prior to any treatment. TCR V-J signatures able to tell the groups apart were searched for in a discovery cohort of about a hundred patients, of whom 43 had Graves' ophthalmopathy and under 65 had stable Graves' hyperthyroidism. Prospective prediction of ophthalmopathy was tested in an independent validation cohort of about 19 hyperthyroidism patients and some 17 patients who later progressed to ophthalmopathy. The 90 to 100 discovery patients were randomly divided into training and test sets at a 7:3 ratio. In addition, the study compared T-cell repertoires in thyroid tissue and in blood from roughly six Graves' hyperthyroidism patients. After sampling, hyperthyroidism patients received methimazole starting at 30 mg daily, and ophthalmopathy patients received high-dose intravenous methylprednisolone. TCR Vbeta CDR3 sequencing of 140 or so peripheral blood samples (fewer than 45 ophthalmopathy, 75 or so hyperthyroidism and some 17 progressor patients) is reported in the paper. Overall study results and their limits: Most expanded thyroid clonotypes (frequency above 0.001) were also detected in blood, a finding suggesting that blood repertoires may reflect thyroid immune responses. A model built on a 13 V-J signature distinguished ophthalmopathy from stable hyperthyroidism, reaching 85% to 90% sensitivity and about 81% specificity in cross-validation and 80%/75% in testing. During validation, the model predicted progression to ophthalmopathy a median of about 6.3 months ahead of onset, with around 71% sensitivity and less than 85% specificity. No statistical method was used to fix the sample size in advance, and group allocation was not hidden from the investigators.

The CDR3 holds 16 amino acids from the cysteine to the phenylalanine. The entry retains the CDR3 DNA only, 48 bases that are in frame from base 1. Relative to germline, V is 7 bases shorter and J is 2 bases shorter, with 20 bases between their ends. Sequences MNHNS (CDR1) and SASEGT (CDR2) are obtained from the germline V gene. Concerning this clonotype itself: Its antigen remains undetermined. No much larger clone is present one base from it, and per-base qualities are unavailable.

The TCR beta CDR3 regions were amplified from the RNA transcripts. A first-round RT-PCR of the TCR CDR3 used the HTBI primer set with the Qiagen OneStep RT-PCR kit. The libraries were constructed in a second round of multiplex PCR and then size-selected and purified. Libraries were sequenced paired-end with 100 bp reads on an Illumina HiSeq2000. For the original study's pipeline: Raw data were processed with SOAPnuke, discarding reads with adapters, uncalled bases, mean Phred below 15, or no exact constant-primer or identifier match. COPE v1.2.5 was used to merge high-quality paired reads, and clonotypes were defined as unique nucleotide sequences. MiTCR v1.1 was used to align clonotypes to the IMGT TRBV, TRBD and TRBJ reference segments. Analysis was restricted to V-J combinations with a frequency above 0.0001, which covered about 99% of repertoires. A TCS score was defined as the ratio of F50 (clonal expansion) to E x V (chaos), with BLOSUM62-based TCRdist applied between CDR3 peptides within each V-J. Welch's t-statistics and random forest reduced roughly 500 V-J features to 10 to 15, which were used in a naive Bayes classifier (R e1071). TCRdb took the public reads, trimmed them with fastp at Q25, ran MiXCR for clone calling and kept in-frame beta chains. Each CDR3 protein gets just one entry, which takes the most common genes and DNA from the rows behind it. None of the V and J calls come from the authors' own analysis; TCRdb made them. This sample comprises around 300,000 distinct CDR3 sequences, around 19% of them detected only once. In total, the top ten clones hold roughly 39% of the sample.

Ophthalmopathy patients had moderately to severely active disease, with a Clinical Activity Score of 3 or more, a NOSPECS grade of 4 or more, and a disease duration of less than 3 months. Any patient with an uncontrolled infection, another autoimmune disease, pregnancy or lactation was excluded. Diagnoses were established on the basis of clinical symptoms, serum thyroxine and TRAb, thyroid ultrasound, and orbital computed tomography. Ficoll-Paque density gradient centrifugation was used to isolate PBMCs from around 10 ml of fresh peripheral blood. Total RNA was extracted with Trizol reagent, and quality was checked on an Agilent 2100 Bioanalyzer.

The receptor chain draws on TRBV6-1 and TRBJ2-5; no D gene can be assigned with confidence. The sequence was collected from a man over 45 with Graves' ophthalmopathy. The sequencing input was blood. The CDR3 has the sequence CASTPTNGLQQETQYF. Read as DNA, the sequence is TGTGCCAGCACCCCCACCAACGGCCTCCAGCAAGAGACCCAGTACTTC.